The entry below gives a single TCR beta chain sequence along with its context. This table comes from immunoSEQ multiplex PCR, and its TCRdb copy is limited to in-frame clones, with some not included. This sample yields 150,000 to 250,000 clones, of which roughly nine tenths are seen a single time; 2% to 2.5% belongs to the top ten. Participants spanned ages about 18 to 100 years and resided in around 25 US areas. These data originate in a study of blood T cell repertoires in COVID-19. Study context: Whether acute or convalescent, the COVID-19 samples came from the United States, Italy and Spain. Sources were T cells, B-cell-depleted T cells, or PBMCs; the material itself was cDNA or gDNA.

The V gene lost 7 bases and the J gene lost 1 base, with 7 bases spanning the gap. Looked up from germline, CDR1 is ENHRY and CDR2 is SYGVKD. The CDR3 runs to 12 residues. V usage is TRBV10-3 and J usage is TRBJ1-1; possible D gene TRBD1, 5 bases. The sequenced sample was PBMCs or T cells enriched from blood (not recorded which). This TCR came from a woman in her thirties who had recovered from COVID-19. CDR3 nucleotide sequence: TGTGCCATCAACGGGGGGAACACTGAAGCTTTCTTT. As protein: CAINGGNTEAFF.